This TCR beta chain was obtained from a study of radiotherapy plus CTLA-4 blockade in lung cancer. Study-level background: Disease control was present in roughly 30% of patients, and objective responses in roughly 17%.

Trimming removed 5 bases from V and 7 bases from J, with 17 bases in between. The germline V gene encodes CDR1 SGHRS and CDR2 YFSETQ. CDR3 length equals 14 residues. As concerns this clone: Its specificity is unknown.

Sequencing used immunoSEQ multiplex PCR; TCRdb keeps in-frame clones, though not all of them. Here the sample spans 85,000 to 95,000 clones, around 84% being singletons. Study-level results: After radiotherapy and ipilimumab, tumor-derived clones expanded in peripheral blood. Reportedly, early blood T cell clone dynamics best predicted response, with interferon-beta.

The specimen was peripheral blood, collected from a patient treated with radiotherapy plus ipilimumab. This chain joins TRBV5-1 and TRBJ2-3; D is perhaps TRBD1 or TRBD2 (5 bases each). This receptor was taken from a human donor with non-small cell lung cancer that progressed on radiotherapy plus ipilimumab. CDR3 nucleotides: TGCGCCAGCAGAGAGAGGGGTCCTGAATATACGCAGTATTTT. The encoded protein is CASRERGPEYTQYF. Based on the CDR3 plus reference TRBV5-1 and TRBJ2-3, the full variable domain is KAGVTQTPRYLIKTRGQQVTLSCSPISGHRSVSWYQQTPGQGLQFLFEYFSETQRNKGNFPGRFSGRQFSNSRSEMNVSTLELGDSALYLCASRERGPEYTQYFGPGTRLTVL.